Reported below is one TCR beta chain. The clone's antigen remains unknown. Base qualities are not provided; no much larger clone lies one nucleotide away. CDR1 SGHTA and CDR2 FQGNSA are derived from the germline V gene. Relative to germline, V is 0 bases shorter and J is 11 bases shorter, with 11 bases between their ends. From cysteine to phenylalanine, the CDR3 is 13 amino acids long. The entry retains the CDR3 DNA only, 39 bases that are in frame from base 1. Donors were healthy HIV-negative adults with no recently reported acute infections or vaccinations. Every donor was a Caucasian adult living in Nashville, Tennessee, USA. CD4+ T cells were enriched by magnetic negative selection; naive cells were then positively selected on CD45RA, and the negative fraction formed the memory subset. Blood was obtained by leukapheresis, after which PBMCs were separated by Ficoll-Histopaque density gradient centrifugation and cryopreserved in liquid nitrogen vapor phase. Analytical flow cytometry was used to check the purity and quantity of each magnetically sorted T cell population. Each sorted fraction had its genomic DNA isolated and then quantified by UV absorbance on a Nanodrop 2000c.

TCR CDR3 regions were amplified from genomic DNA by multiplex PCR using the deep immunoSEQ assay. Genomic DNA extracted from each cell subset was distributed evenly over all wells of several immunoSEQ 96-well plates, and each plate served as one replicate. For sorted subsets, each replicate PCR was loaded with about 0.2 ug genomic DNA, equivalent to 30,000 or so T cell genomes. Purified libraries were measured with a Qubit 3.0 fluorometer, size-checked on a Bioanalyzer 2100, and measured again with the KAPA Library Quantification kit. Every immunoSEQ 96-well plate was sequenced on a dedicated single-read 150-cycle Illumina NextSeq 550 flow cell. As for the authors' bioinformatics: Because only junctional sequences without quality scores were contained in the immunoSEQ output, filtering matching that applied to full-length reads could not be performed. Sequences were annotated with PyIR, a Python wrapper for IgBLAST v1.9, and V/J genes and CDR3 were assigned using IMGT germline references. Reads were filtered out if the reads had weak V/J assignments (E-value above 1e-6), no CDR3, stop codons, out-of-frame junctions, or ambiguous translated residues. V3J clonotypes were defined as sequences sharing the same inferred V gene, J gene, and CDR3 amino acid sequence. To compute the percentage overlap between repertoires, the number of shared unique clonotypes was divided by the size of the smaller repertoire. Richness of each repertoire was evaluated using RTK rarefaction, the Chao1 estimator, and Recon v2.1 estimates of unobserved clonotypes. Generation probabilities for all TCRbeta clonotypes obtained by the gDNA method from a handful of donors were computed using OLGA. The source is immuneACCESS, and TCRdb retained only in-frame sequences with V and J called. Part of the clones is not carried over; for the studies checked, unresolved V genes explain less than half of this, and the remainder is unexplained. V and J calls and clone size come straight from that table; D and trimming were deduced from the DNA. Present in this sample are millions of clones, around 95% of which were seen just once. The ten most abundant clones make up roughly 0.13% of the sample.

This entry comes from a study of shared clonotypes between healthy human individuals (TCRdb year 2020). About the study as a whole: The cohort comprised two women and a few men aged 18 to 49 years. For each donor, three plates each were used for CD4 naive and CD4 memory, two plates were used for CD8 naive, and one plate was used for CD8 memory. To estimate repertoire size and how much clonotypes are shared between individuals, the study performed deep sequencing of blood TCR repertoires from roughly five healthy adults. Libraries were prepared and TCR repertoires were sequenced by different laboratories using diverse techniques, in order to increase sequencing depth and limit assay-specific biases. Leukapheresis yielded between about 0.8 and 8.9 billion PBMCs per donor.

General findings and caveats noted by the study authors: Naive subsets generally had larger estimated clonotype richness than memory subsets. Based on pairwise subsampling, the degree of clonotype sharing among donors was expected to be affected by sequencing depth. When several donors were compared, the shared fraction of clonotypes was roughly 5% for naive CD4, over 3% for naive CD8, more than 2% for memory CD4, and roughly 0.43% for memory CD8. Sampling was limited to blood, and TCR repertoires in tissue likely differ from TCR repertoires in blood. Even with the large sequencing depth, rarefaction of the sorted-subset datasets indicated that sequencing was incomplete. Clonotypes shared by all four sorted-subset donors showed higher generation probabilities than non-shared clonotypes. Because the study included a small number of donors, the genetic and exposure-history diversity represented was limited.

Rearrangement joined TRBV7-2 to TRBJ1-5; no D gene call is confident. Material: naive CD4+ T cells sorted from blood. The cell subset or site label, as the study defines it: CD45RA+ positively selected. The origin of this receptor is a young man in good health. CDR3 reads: CASSLAHSPAQHF. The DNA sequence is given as TGTGCCAGCAGCTTAGCGCACTCCCCAGCCCAGCATTTT.